Listed below are T cell receptor beta chains from one sample, sequenced in a study of cytomegalovirus exposure and HLA in healthy donors. Using immunoSEQ multiplex PCR, the repertoire was profiled, and TCRdb retains in-frame clones only, with some absent. Of around 160,000 clones detected, 80% to 85% appear once; the ten largest clones hold approximately 4%. The specimen sequenced was PBMCs. Every receptor here comes from a man aged 45-60 years in good health and CMV-seropositive. CDR3s include the opening cysteine and the closing phenylalanine or tryptophan. D genes are given only for firm matches. Rows give clone size only sometimes, using once, few, many, or a class for an expanded clone.

D gene: .; clone size: .; J gene: TRBJ1-3; V gene: TRBV4-3; CDR3 DNA: TGCGCCAGCAGCAGCCTGACAGGTCCTGGAAACACCATATATTTT; CDR3 protein: CASSSLTGPGNTIYF
D gene: .; clone size: .; J gene: TRBJ1-1; V gene: TRBV6-1; CDR3 DNA: TGTGCCAGCAGTGAGAGGGCAGTTGAAGCTTTCTTT; CDR3 protein: CASSERAVEAFF
D gene: TRBD1; clone size: .; J gene: TRBJ1-2; V gene: TRBV27; CDR3 DNA: TGTGCCAGCAGTTTATCCCCGCCTCAGGGGGCGCGGAATGGCTACACCTTC; CDR3 protein: CASSLSPPQGARNGYTF
D gene: .; clone size: .; J gene: TRBJ1-3; V gene: TRBV4-2; CDR3 DNA: TGTGCCAGCAGTCTCTCGGGCGGGGCGCACTCTGGAAACACCATATATTTT; CDR3 protein: CASSLSGGAHSGNTIYF
D gene: .; clone size: .; J gene: TRBJ1-5; V gene: TRBV9; CDR3 DNA: TGTGCCAGCAGCGTGACAGCCCAGGATGGTCCCCAGCATTTT; CDR3 protein: CASSVTAQDGPQHF
D gene: .; clone size: few; J gene: TRBJ2-1; V gene: TRBV5-4; CDR3 DNA: TGTGCCAGCAGCTTGACAGGCGAAGAGCAGTTCTTC; CDR3 protein: CASSLTGEEQFF
D gene: .; clone size: .; J gene: TRBJ2-1; V gene: TRBV27; CDR3 DNA: TGTGCCAGCAGTCCGGGGGGCCGCAATGAGCAGTTCTTC; CDR3 protein: CASSPGGRNEQFF
D gene: TRBD1; clone size: .; J gene: TRBJ2-4; V gene: TRBV5-5; CDR3 DNA: TGTGCCAGCAGCCCCCCCTTGGGGACAGACAAAAACATTCAGTACTTC; CDR3 protein: CASSPPLGTDKNIQYF
D gene: TRBD1; clone size: .; J gene: TRBJ2-7; V gene: TRBV18; CDR3 DNA: TGTGCCAGCTCACAGGACAGGCCCTCCGAGCAGTACTTC; CDR3 protein: CASSQDRPSEQYF
D gene: .; clone size: once; J gene: TRBJ2-3; V gene: TRBV28; CDR3 DNA: TGTGCCAGCAGTACCGCCCGCCAGAGCACAGATACGCAGTATTTT; CDR3 protein: CASSTARQSTDTQYF
D gene: TRBD2; clone size: .; J gene: TRBJ2-3; V gene: TRBV9; CDR3 DNA: TGTGCCAGCAGCGCTCCCGGGGTAGGGACTAGCGGGAGGAACCTATATACGCAGTATTTT; CDR3 protein: CASSAPGVGTSGRNLYTQYF
D gene: TRBD1; clone size: .; J gene: TRBJ1-1; V gene: TRBV7-9; CDR3 DNA: TGTGCCAGCAGCCCGGGACAGGGTCAGAACACTGAAGCTTTCTTT; CDR3 protein: CASSPGQGQNTEAFF
D gene: TRBD2; clone size: .; J gene: TRBJ2-7; V gene: TRBV4-1; CDR3 DNA: TGCGCCAGCAGCCAACTTGCTAGCGGGGGGGCGCACGAGCAGTACTTC; CDR3 protein: CASSQLASGGAHEQYF
D gene: TRBD1; clone size: .; J gene: TRBJ2-7; V gene: TRBV27; CDR3 DNA: TGTGCCAGCAGTTTTAACCGGGACAGGCCGTCCTACGAGCAGTACTTC; CDR3 protein: CASSFNRDRPSYEQYF
D gene: TRBD1; clone size: .; J gene: TRBJ2-3; V gene: TRBV7-6; CDR3 DNA: TGTGCCAGCAGCTTAACGACAGGGGGCATCTTGGATACGCAGTATTTT; CDR3 protein: CASSLTTGGILDTQYF
D gene: .; clone size: .; J gene: TRBJ1-6; V gene: TRBV7-9; CDR3 DNA: TGTGCCAGCAGCTTAGGGACAGCAGCTAATTCACCCCTCCACTTT; CDR3 protein: CASSLGTAANSPLHF
D gene: TRBD1; clone size: once; J gene: TRBJ2-3; V gene: TRBV5-1; CDR3 DNA: TGCGCCAGCAGCGGCCCGACAGGGGGCCTTAGCACAGATACGCAGTATTTT; CDR3 protein: CASSGPTGGLSTDTQYF
D gene: TRBD2; clone size: .; J gene: TRBJ2-1; V gene: TRBV5-1; CDR3 DNA: TGCGCCAGCAGCCCGACCGGGGCTAGCGGGAGGCCCAATGAGCAGTTCTTC; CDR3 protein: CASSPTGASGRPNEQFF
D gene: TRBD2; clone size: .; J gene: TRBJ2-1; V gene: TRBV15; CDR3 DNA: TGTGCCACCAGCAGGCGGGGGACTAGCGGCTACAATGAGCAGTTCTTC; CDR3 protein: CATSRRGTSGYNEQFF
D gene: TRBD1; clone size: few; J gene: TRBJ1-2; V gene: TRBV5-6; CDR3 DNA: TGTGCCAGCAGCGGGCCGACAGGGGCCACGCTGGAAGATGGCTACACCTTC; CDR3 protein: CASSGPTGATLEDGYTF
D gene: .; clone size: once; J gene: TRBJ1-5; V gene: TRBV5-6; CDR3 DNA: TGTGCCAGTCGAGCTAATCAGCCCCAGCATTTT; CDR3 protein: CASRANQPQHF
D gene: TRBD2; clone size: .; J gene: TRBJ2-7; V gene: TRBV6-5; CDR3 DNA: TGTGCCAGCACCCCTAGCGGGGCCCTCTTCGAGCAGTACTTC; CDR3 protein: CASTPSGALFEQYF
D gene: .; clone size: few; J gene: TRBJ2-1; V gene: TRBV23-1; CDR3 DNA: TGCGCCAGCAGTCAATCTTTGTTGGGCAGGGACTACAATGAGCAGTTCTTC; CDR3 protein: CASSQSLLGRDYNEQFF
D gene: TRBD1; clone size: .; J gene: TRBJ1-3; V gene: TRBV28; CDR3 DNA: TGTGCCAGCAGTTTATACAGGGGTGGTGGAAACACCATATATTTT; CDR3 protein: CASSLYRGGGNTIYF
D gene: .; clone size: once; J gene: TRBJ1-1; V gene: TRBV19; CDR3 DNA: TGTGCCAGTAGTACCCCTCCGGAGACTGAAGCTTTCTTT; CDR3 protein: CASSTPPETEAFF
D gene: .; clone size: few; J gene: TRBJ1-2; V gene: TRBV2; CDR3 DNA: TGTGCCAGCAGTGCCTATATGCGCTACACCTTC; CDR3 protein: CASSAYMRYTF
D gene: TRBD1; clone size: .; J gene: TRBJ2-7; V gene: TRBV28; CDR3 DNA: TGTGCCAGCAGTCGGGCCGGGACAGACTTCGGCGTAGAGTACTTC; CDR3 protein: CASSRAGTDFGVEYF
D gene: .; clone size: few; J gene: TRBJ1-1; V gene: TRBV7-9; CDR3 DNA: TGTTCCAGCAGCAGGGGGAACACTGAAGCTTTCTTT; CDR3 protein: CSSSRGNTEAFF
D gene: TRBD2; clone size: few; J gene: TRBJ2-3; V gene: TRBV15; CDR3 DNA: TGTGCCACCAGCGTAAGCGGGGGACTGGCAGATACGCAGTATTTT; CDR3 protein: CATSVSGGLADTQYF
D gene: .; clone size: .; J gene: TRBJ2-7; V gene: TRBV21-1; CDR3 DNA: TGTGCCAGCAGCAAAGTGCCACATACGGGGGACTACGAGCAGTACTTC; CDR3 protein: CASSKVPHTGDYEQYF
D gene: .; clone size: .; J gene: TRBJ2-2; V gene: TRBV5-5; CDR3 DNA: TGTGCCAGCAGCTTGCTAAGAAGAACGAACACCGGGGAGCTGTTTTTT; CDR3 protein: CASSLLRRTNTGELFF
D gene: .; clone size: .; J gene: TRBJ2-7; V gene: TRBV28; CDR3 DNA: TGTGCCAGCAGCCGTGGACAGTACGAGCAGTACTTC; CDR3 protein: CASSRGQYEQYF
D gene: TRBD1; clone size: .; J gene: TRBJ2-2; V gene: TRBV28; CDR3 DNA: TGTGCCAGCAGTTGGGACAGGGGGCATACCGGGGAGCTGTTTTTT; CDR3 protein: CASSWDRGHTGELFF
D gene: TRBD2; clone size: .; J gene: TRBJ2-3; V gene: TRBV7-2; CDR3 DNA: TGTGCCAGCAGCTTAGGGGGGACTAGTGGGGGCGATACGCAGTATTTT; CDR3 protein: CASSLGGTSGGDTQYF
D gene: TRBD2; clone size: .; J gene: TRBJ2-1; V gene: TRBV10-1; CDR3 DNA: TGCGCCAGCCCGACTCGACAACAGGGGACTAGCGGGAGGAATGAGCAGTTCTTC; CDR3 protein: CASPTRQQGTSGRNEQFF
D gene: TRBD1; clone size: once; J gene: TRBJ2-7; V gene: TRBV6-6; CDR3 DNA: TGTGCCAGCAGTTACTCAGGACAGGGTAAGCCCTACGAGCAGTACTTC; CDR3 protein: CASSYSGQGKPYEQYF
D gene: TRBD1; clone size: .; J gene: TRBJ1-1; V gene: TRBV5-1; CDR3 DNA: TGCGCCAGCAGCCCTAGGACAGGGAATACTGAAGCTTTCTTT; CDR3 protein: CASSPRTGNTEAFF
D gene: TRBD2; clone size: .; J gene: TRBJ2-3; V gene: TRBV7-2; CDR3 DNA: TGTGCCAGCAGCTCAGCGGGGGGGCCAGATACGCAGTATTTT; CDR3 protein: CASSSAGGPDTQYF
D gene: .; clone size: .; J gene: TRBJ2-3; V gene: TRBV11-2; CDR3 DNA: TGTGCCAGCAGCTCCCGGCTGACAACCACCCGTAGCACAGATACGCAGTATTTT; CDR3 protein: CASSSRLTTTRSTDTQYF
D gene: TRBD1; clone size: .; J gene: TRBJ1-5; V gene: TRBV5-6; CDR3 DNA: TGTGCCAGCAGCTCGGGACAGGGAAGTCAGCCCCAGCATTTT; CDR3 protein: CASSSGQGSQPQHF
D gene: .; clone size: .; J gene: TRBJ2-1; V gene: TRBV4-2; CDR3 DNA: TGTGCCAGCAGCCGGGCTTTCAATGAGCAGTTCTTC; CDR3 protein: CASSRAFNEQFF
D gene: TRBD2; clone size: few; J gene: TRBJ2-3; V gene: TRBV5-1; CDR3 DNA: TGCGCCAGCAGCTTGGCACTAGCGGGAGGTGCTGCAGATACGCAGTATTTT; CDR3 protein: CASSLALAGGAADTQYF
D gene: .; clone size: .; J gene: TRBJ1-2; V gene: TRBV19; CDR3 DNA: TGTGCCAGTAGTATATCGGCAGGGGAGTATGGCTACACCTTC; CDR3 protein: CASSISAGEYGYTF
D gene: TRBD1; clone size: .; J gene: TRBJ1-1; V gene: TRBV5-1; CDR3 DNA: TGCGCCAGCAGCTTGCGACAGGGAAACACTGAAGCTTTCTTT; CDR3 protein: CASSLRQGNTEAFF
D gene: .; clone size: .; J gene: TRBJ2-7; V gene: TRBV18; CDR3 DNA: TGTGCCAGCTCACCACCGAATCGCGGGATACTCTACGAGCAGTACTTC; CDR3 protein: CASSPPNRGILYEQYF
D gene: .; clone size: once; J gene: TRBJ2-7; V gene: TRBV27; CDR3 DNA: TGTGCCAGCAGCCGACTCCAGCCCCCTTACGAGCAGTACTTC; CDR3 protein: CASSRLQPPYEQYF